The 31 T cell receptor beta chains given below trace back to one sample, sequenced in a study of cytomegalovirus exposure and HLA in healthy donors. In the PCR, 60 Vbeta and 13 Jbeta primers were used. Some clones are missing from TCRdb's copy, which holds only in-frame ones; the method was immunoSEQ multiplex PCR. The data hold some 50,000 clones, with less than 75% observed a single time. Specimen: PBMCs. These receptors originate from a woman between 45 and 60 years old in good health and CMV-seropositive.

The CDR3 nucleotides read TGTGCCAGCTGGCTTGACACCGGACAGAAAGCTTTCTTT. This translates into CASWLDTGQKAFF. The chain employs TRBV6-5 and TRBJ1-1; TRBD1 is a possible D gene (6 bases). This CDR3 is 13 amino acids long. Germline V gives CDR1 MNHEY, CDR2 SVGAGI. Trimming took 8 bases from V and 9 from J, leaving 19 bases between them.

V usage is TRBV4-1 and J usage is TRBJ2-5; 9 bases are a match to TRBD1. V was clipped by 6 bases and J by 5 bases; unmatched bases: 4. Germline loops: CDR1 MGHRA, CDR2 YSYEKL. There are 13 residues in the CDR3. The CDR3 coding sequence is TGCGCCAGCAGTAGACAGGGGGGGGAGACCCAGTACTTC. Encoded protein: CASSRQGGETQYF.

With regard to this clone: Other DNA sequences within the sample encode an identical CDR3. This chain connects TRBV7-9 to TRBJ2-1, with a tentative D call TRBD1 (6 bases). The germline gives CDR1 SEHNR, CDR2 FQNEAQ (reference sequence). The length of the CDR3 is 13 residues. V was pared by 0 bases and J by 13 bases, with 13 bases between. The CDR3 DNA reads as TGTGCCAGCAGCTTAGCGTCGGACAGAAATCAGTTCTTC. Residues: CASSLASDRNQFF.

This sequence joins TRBV7-2 and TRBJ2-5, with TRBD2 identical over 7 bases. Trimming removed 0 bases from V and 3 bases from J; junction bases left unmatched: 4. CDR1 and CDR2 from the germline V gene are SGHTA and FQGNSA. CDR3 length equals 15 residues. DNA for the CDR3: TGTGCCAGCAGCTTAGCGGGGACTACAAAAGAGACCCAGTACTTC. It codes for CASSLAGTTKETQYF.

The CDR3 nucleotides read TGCGCCAGCAGCCAGGGACAGGGGAAGTTCGGGGAGCTGTTTTTT. The encoded protein is CASSQGQGKFGELFF. The chain couples TRBV4-3 to TRBJ2-2; the match to TRBD1 covers 10 bases. The V and J ends lost 3 bases and 7 bases, in that order; junction bases with no gene match: 5. This CDR3 has 15 amino acids. From germline, CDR1 is LGHNA and CDR2 YSLEER.

The chain employs TRBV27 and TRBJ1-1; D ambiguous. The germline V gene has CDR1 MNHEY and CDR2 SMNVEV (reference sequence). Trimming left V 3 bases short and J 5 bases short, with 13 bases between. The CDR3 totals 14 residues. CDR3 sequence reads: CASSFSGEGTEAFF. DNA for the CDR3: TGTGCCAGCAGTTTTTCTGGGGAGGGTACTGAAGCTTTCTTT.

This clone was seen more than once but under ten times. V is TRBV27 and J is TRBJ2-5, with 10 positions matching TRBD2. V lost 5 bases to trimming and J lost 5 bases; unmatched junction nucleotides: 8. This CDR3 has 15 amino acids. Germline CDR1 and CDR2: MNHEY and SMNVEV (reference sequence). The CDR3 DNA reads TGTGCCAGCAGTGACTTAGCGGGAGGAGCGGAGACCCAGTACTTC. This codes for CASSDLAGGAETQYF.

This CDR3 is CASTPRDSYNEQFF. CDR3 DNA sequence: TGTGCCAGCACCCCCCGCGACTCCTACAATGAGCAGTTCTTC. The chain has TRBV7-9 and TRBJ2-1; D unresolved. Trimming pared 7 bases from V and 0 bases from J, leaving 10 bases between. The CDR3 totals 14 residues. From germline, CDR1 is SEHNR and CDR2 FQNEAQ (reference sequence).

V is TRBV2 and J is TRBJ2-5; 10 bases line up with TRBD2. CDR3 length equals 17 residues. The germline V gene encodes CDR1 SNHLY and CDR2 FYNNEI. V lost 2 bases and J lost 1; bases outside the gene matches: 7. The CDR3 loop reads CASSELTSGYGQETQYF. The CDR3 DNA follows: TGTGCCAGCAGTGAACTGACTAGCGGGTATGGCCAAGAGACCCAGTACTTC.

This clone occurred a few times. The chain carries TRBV2 and TRBJ2-3, with D tentatively TRBD2 (8 bases). The CDR3 consists of 15 residues. V was trimmed by 10 bases and J by 2 bases, leaving 19 bases between them. Per germline, CDR1 SNHLY and CDR2 FYNNEI. The CDR3 DNA reads TGTGCCACCAAGGGGGCCGGGGGGGCCACAGATACGCAGTATTTT. Translation: CATKGAGGATDTQYF.

The V gene is TRBV7-2, the J gene TRBJ2-3, with D tentatively TRBD1 (5 bases). V was shortened by 2 bases and J by 6 bases, with 12 bases between the two germline ends. Germline CDR1 reads SGHTA; CDR2 reads FQGNSA. This CDR3 contains 14 residues. CDR3 amino acids: CASSLKVYRDTQYF. The CDR3 DNA follows: TGTGCCAGCAGCTTAAAGGTATACAGGGATACGCAGTATTTT.

The chain recombines TRBV7-2 with TRBJ2-7, with TRBD2 identical over 9 bases. The CDR3 spans 16 residues. Trimming cost V 1 base and J 4 bases; bases outside gene matches: 8. Germline V gene lookup returns CDR1 SGHTA and CDR2 FQGNSA. In nucleotides, the CDR3 is TGTGCCAGCAGCTTAGGGGGTAGCGGGAGTCTGTACGAGCAGTACTTC. Protein sequence: CASSLGGSGSLYEQYF. The complete variable domain, with remaining parts taken from reference TRBV7-2 and TRBJ2-7, reads GAGVSQSPSNKVTEKGKDVELRCDPISGHTALYWYRQSLGQGLEFLIYFQGNSAPDKSGLPSDRFSAERTGGSVSTLTIQRTQQEDSAVYLCASSLGGSGSLYEQYFGPGTRLTVT.

The chain recombines TRBV29-1 with TRBJ1-2; TRBD1 matches at 8 bases. The CDR3 spans 14 residues. V lost 7 bases and J lost 5; bases outside the gene matches: 12. CDR1 and CDR2 (germline): SQVTM, ANQGSEA. DNA for the CDR3: TGCAGCGGTGGATTGGACAGGGAGGGTTATGGCTACACCTTC. Its protein product is CSGGLDREGYGYTF.

This clone was seen just once. The J gene is TRBJ2-7, the V gene TRBV9; TRBD2 matches at 10 bases. V trimming: 4 bases; J trimming: 5 bases; junction bases outside the gene matches: 6. The CDR3 has 14 residues. Germline CDR1 reads SGDLS; CDR2 reads YYNGEE. The CDR3 protein is CASSLSSGRDEQYF. In DNA form, the CDR3 reads TGTGCCAGCAGCCTCTCAAGCGGGAGGGACGAGCAGTACTTC.

The chain links TRBV5-1 to TRBJ2-6; unclear D gene. Trimming took 3 bases from V and 0 from J, leaving 19 bases between them. Germline CDR1 is SGHRS and CDR2 is YFSETQ. This CDR3 is 19 amino acids long. The CDR3: CASSSFSGGTYSGANVLTF. The CDR3 DNA follows: TGCGCCAGCAGCTCTTTTAGTGGCGGAACTTACTCTGGGGCCAACGTCCTGACTTTC.

Here the CDR3 reads CASSPQGGFYEQYF. In DNA form, the CDR3 reads TGTGCCAGCTCACCACAAGGAGGGTTCTACGAGCAGTACTTC. The gene calls are TRBV18 and TRBJ2-7; TRBD2 might be the D (6 bases). V shed 1 base and J shed 3 bases, with 10 bases lying between them. The V gene's germline CDR1 is KGHSH and CDR2 LQKENI. This CDR3 spans 14 amino acids.

The chain employs TRBV6-5 and TRBJ1-1; D gene unclear. The germline CDR1 and CDR2 sequences are MNHEY and SVGAGI. Trimming stripped 4 bases from V and 6 bases from J, with 15 bases between. The CDR3 totals 14 residues. The CDR3, as DNA: TGTGCCAGCAGTTTACAGAGCCTATACGCTGAAGCTTTCTTT. Amino acid sequence: CASSLQSLYAEAFF.

The genes are TRBV19 and TRBJ1-1; D is uncertain. The CDR3 has 16 residues. V was shortened by 5 bases and J by 3 bases, with 19 bases between the two germline ends. Germline V gene sequence: CDR1 LNHDA, CDR2 SQIVND (reference sequence). CDR3 amino acids: CASSRFWAPGDTEAFF. The CDR3, as DNA: TGTGCCAGTAGTCGCTTCTGGGCCCCTGGTGACACTGAAGCTTTCTTT.

This clone was found a few times. The chain employs TRBV19 and TRBJ1-5; the D is unclear. The ends were cut back, 7 bases at V and 0 bases at J, with 10 bases in the middle. CDR3 length: 14 residues. The germline gives CDR1 LNHDA, CDR2 SQIVND (reference sequence). CDR3 sequence reads: CASTAAYSNQPQHF. The CDR3 DNA follows: TGTGCCAGTACCGCGGCATATAGCAATCAGCCCCAGCATTTT.

The V gene is TRBV6-5, the J gene TRBJ1-4; a weak D match, TRBD1 (6 bases). Per germline, CDR1 MNHEY and CDR2 SVGAGI. V lost 2 bases and J 7 bases, leaving 14 bases between the germline ends. There are 15 residues in the CDR3. The CDR3 region has the DNA TGTGCCAGCAGTTACCTCGACAGGAGGACTGAAAAACTGTTTTTT. Residues: CASSYLDRRTEKLFF.

For the CDR3, the DNA is TGTGCCAGCATATCTTCTCCCCAAGAGACCCAGTACTTC. It specifies CASISSPQETQYF. The rearrangement joins TRBV5-4 to TRBJ2-5; D remains ambiguous. Germline assignment: CDR1 SGHNT and CDR2 YYREEE (reference sequence). The CDR3 runs 13 residues. Trimming left V 6 bases short and J 1 base short, with 10 bases between.

The chain has TRBV7-9 and TRBJ1-4; no definite D call. CDR3 length equals 13 residues. With 8 bases removed from V and 3 bases from J, the gap between germline ends came to 10 bases. The V gene's germline CDR1 is SEHNR and CDR2 FQNEAQ (reference sequence). The CDR3 coding sequence is TGTGCCAGCGGTTCCGGGGCTAATGAAAAACTGTTTTTT. This encodes CASGSGANEKLFF.

The J gene is TRBJ2-3, the V gene TRBV5-1; the D gene is possibly TRBD2 (5 bases). From germline, CDR1 is SGHRS and CDR2 YFSETQ. The CDR3 extends over 13 amino acids. Trimming removed 4 bases from V and 0 bases from J, with 6 bases in between. The CDR3 DNA reads as TGCGCCAGCAGCCGGGGAAGCACAGATACGCAGTATTTT. It yields the protein CASSRGSTDTQYF. The variable domain in full, with the rest retrieved from reference TRBV5-1 and TRBJ2-3, is KAGVTQTPRYLIKTRGQQVTLSCSPISGHRSVSWYQQTPGQGLQFLFEYFSETQRNKGNFPGRFSGRQFSNSRSEMNVSTLELGDSALYLCASSRGSTDTQYFGPGTRLTVL.

V is TRBV9 and J is TRBJ1-4, with a tentative D call TRBD1 (6 bases). The CDR3 has 15 residues. V shed 2 bases and J shed 0 bases, with 8 bases lying between them. Per germline, CDR1 SGDLS and CDR2 YYNGEE. CDR3 sequence: CASSVRGSTNEKLFF. The CDR3, as DNA: TGTGCCAGCAGCGTGAGGGGGTCAACTAATGAAAAACTGTTTTTT.

This clone was seen more than once but under ten times. V is TRBV4-3 and J is TRBJ1-3, with TRBD1 matching over 9 bases. V dropped 0 bases and J dropped 6; count of bases not matched to a gene: 6. The germline V gene encodes CDR1 LGHNA and CDR2 YSLEER. This CDR3 region has 16 residues. The CDR3 nucleotides read TGCGCCAGCAGCCAAGATCGACAGGGGGTCGAAAACACCATATATTTT. Translated, it gives CASSQDRQGVENTIYF.

In this sample, this clone turned up a few times. The rearrangement links TRBV7-9 to TRBJ2-7; D is possibly TRBD1 (6 bases). The V gene lost 1 base and the J gene lost 4 bases, with 11 bases spanning the gap. Germline CDR1 and CDR2: SEHNR and FQNEAQ (reference sequence). This CDR3 has 14 residues. The CDR3 nucleotides read TGTGCCAGCAGCTTAGAACAGGGTGGGTACGAGCAGTACTTC. Its protein product is CASSLEQGGYEQYF.

The V call is TRBV7-8, the J call TRBJ2-3, with a weak D call TRBD2 (5 bases). Germline V gene sequence: CDR1 SGHVS, CDR2 FQNEAQ. V was shortened by 3 bases and J by 1 base, with 14 bases between the two germline ends. The CDR3 is 16 amino acids. The CDR3 sequence: CASSLSGEGGTDTQYF. DNA for the CDR3: TGTGCCAGCAGCTTGTCGGGCGAGGGCGGCACAGATACGCAGTATTTT.

The CDR3 coding sequence is TGTGCCAGCACCTGGACAGCAGCCTCAGGGGCCAACGTCCTGACTTTC. Its translation is CASTWTAASGANVLTF. J is TRBJ2-6 and V is TRBV7-2; D is perhaps TRBD1 (6 bases). V was shortened by 7 bases and J by 4 bases, with 17 bases between the two germline ends. Germline lookup yields CDR1 SGHTA and CDR2 FQGNSA. The CDR3 has 16 amino acids.

This clone was detected only a few times. The J gene is TRBJ2-7, the V gene TRBV13; 8 bases are shared with TRBD1. V lost 3 bases to trimming and J lost 3 bases; unmatched junction nucleotides: 4. Germline CDR1 PRHDT, CDR2 FYEKMQ (reference sequence). The CDR3 has 14 amino acids. CDR3: CASSFSQGGYEQYF. The CDR3 DNA is TGTGCCAGCAGCTTTTCACAGGGGGGCTACGAGCAGTACTTC. Using reference TRBV13 and TRBJ2-7 for the parts outside the CDR3, the full variable domain is AAGVIQSPRHLIKEKRETATLKCYPIPRHDTVYWYQQGPGQDPQFLISFYEKMQSDKGSIPDRFSAQQFSDYHSELNMSSLELGDSALYFCASSFSQGGYEQYFGPGTRLTVT.

The chain combines TRBV11-2 with TRBJ2-7; a weak D match, TRBD2 (7 bases). The CDR3 sequence is 15 residues long. Trimming took 5 bases from V and 3 from J, leaving 17 bases between them. Germline V gene lookup returns CDR1 SGHAT and CDR2 FQNNGV. The CDR3 DNA follows: TGTGCCAGCAGCCCGGCAACAGGGAGGGGCTACGAGCAGTACTTC. This gives the protein CASSPATGRGYEQYF.

The chain recombines TRBV15 with TRBJ2-1; TRBD1 matches at 8 bases. Germline V gene sequence: CDR1 LNHNV, CDR2 YYDKDF (reference sequence). This CDR3 has 16 amino acids. V shed 2 bases, J shed 6 bases, and the junction held 9 bases outside the gene matches. The CDR3 is CATSRRTGQDTNEQFF. DNA for the CDR3: TGTGCCACCAGCAGACGAACGGGACAGGACACCAATGAGCAGTTCTTC.